Described below is a single TCR beta chain sequence and its context. This clone was detected only once. Its binding antigen is unknown. No much larger clonotype is one base removed from it; base qualities were not supplied. The CDR3 starts with the cysteine, ends with the phenylalanine, and has 14 residues. The retained sequence is limited to the CDR3, 42 bases, with the frame set at the first base. Via the germline V gene, CDR1 is LGHNA and CDR2 YSLEER. The junction carries 13 bases between V and J, which are trimmed by 1 base and 10 bases respectively. TCRbeta CDR3 regions were amplified from genomic DNA using the immunoSEQ Assay, a bias-controlled multiplex PCR. Per the source publication's procedure: The number of nucleated cells in each sample was estimated by amplification of reference gene primers within the assay. Sequence reads were collapsed and filtered to measure the absolute abundance of every unique TCRbeta CDR3 rearrangement. For each sample, productive Simpson clonality was calculated as the square root of Simpson's diversity index across productive rearrangements. In TCRdb, the immuneACCESS table is reduced to in-frame sequences with V and J assigned. These tables do not hold every clone; where another copy was compared, an unresolved V gene accounts for under half, and the others remain unexplained. V and J calls plus clone size are reproduced from that table; the DNA served to infer D and trimming. The sample profile shows about 150,000 clones; 70% to 90% of them were found once. Roughly 3.9% of the sample is taken by the ten largest.

Participants in the prospective study were enrolled through a virtual design, were aged roughly 18 to 100 years, and lived in fewer than 30 United States geographic areas. Cohort assignment in the prospective study relied on participant-reported clinical history from a screening survey and a study questionnaire. ImmuneRACE Cohort 3 recovered participants were defined by two consecutive negative NP/OP PCR tests, healthcare professional clearance, or symptom resolution. Each participant in the prospective study had whole blood, serum and a nasopharyngeal or oropharyngeal swab collected by mobile phlebotomists. Additional blood draws and questionnaires over an approximately two-month period could optionally be provided by prospective study participants. Prospective study blood samples were shipped either frozen or at room temperature before DNA extraction. The record originates from a study of blood T cell repertoires in COVID-19 (TCRdb year 2020). Regarding the study in general: Samples from collaborators originated in the United States, Italy and Spain and spanned both the acute and convalescent phases of COVID-19. Where available, HLA class I and class II types were taken from metadata supplied by the sample provider and were not determined by assay-based typing. The repertoires were made available in a free public database intended to serve as a resource for research on the immune response to SARS-CoV-2. Nearly every sample came with metadata listing a de-identified subject ID, COVID-19 status, age in years and sex. The prospective study material was composed of cDNA or gDNA derived from T cells, B-cell-depleted T cells, or PBMCs. The dataset comprised deeply sampled blood TCRbeta repertoires from subjects exposed to, actively infected with, or recovered from COVID-19. The samples were drawn from two sources: the first 160 participants of the ongoing ImmuneRACE study, and fewer than 1,500 subjects contributed by 6 global collaborators. What the research found in general, with its limitations: Clinical and demographic metadata were provided uncurated, with the amount varying by source and participant.

Sequenced material: PBMCs or T cells enriched from blood (not recorded which). This receptor chain uses TRBV4-3 and TRBJ1-4; the D gene is perhaps TRBD1, from 6 matching bases. The clonotype originates from a middle-aged man who had recovered from COVID-19. The DNA reads as follows: TGCGCCAGCAGCCAAGGTGCGGGAGGGGGAAAACTGTTTTTT. The resulting protein is CASSQGAGGGKLFF.